A single sample is the source of the 29 T cell receptor beta chains below, sequenced in a study of cytomegalovirus exposure and HLA in healthy donors. Clones were read by immunoSEQ multiplex PCR, and TCRdb kept only the in-frame ones, dropping some. The data hold about 74,000 clones, with roughly 94% observed a single time. Sequencing was done on a sample of PBMCs. These TCRs come from a woman aged 18-29 years in good health and CMV-seropositive.

The rearrangement uses TRBV14 and TRBJ1-5, with 8 positions matching TRBD1. This CDR3 has 16 amino acids. Unmatched junction bases numbered 5, after V lost 4 bases and J lost 0 bases. Germline V gene sequence: CDR1 SGHDN, CDR2 FVKESK. CDR3 DNA sequence: TGTGCCAGCAGCCCCCACAGGGGGTCTAGCAATCAGCCCCAGCATTTT. Translation: CASSPHRGSSNQPQHF.

This clone was found once. The V gene is TRBV29-1, the J gene TRBJ2-2; TRBD2 matches 8 bases. Germline loops: CDR1 SQVTM, CDR2 ANQGSEA. V trimming: 6 bases; J trimming: 3 bases; junction bases outside the gene matches: 6. The CDR3 is made up of 14 amino acids. The CDR3 DNA is TGCAGCGTGACTCTAGCGGGTTACACCGGGGAGCTGTTTTTT. Translation: CSVTLAGYTGELFF.

This chain's CDR3 is CATSRRLALGGDTQYF. As DNA, the CDR3 is TGTGCCACCAGCCGAAGACTAGCGCTTGGGGGAGATACGCAGTATTTT. The chain uses TRBV15 and TRBJ2-3; TRBD2 matches at 8 bases. This CDR3 region has 16 residues. V trimming: 5 bases; J trimming: 5 bases; junction bases outside the gene matches: 12. Germline-derived CDR1 and CDR2 are LNHNV and YYDKDF (reference sequence).

The chain joins TRBV15 to TRBJ2-4, with D maybe TRBD1 (5 bases). V was trimmed by 0 bases and J by 1 base, leaving 13 bases between them. This CDR3 is 17 amino acids long. From germline, CDR1 is LNHNV and CDR2 YYDKDF (reference sequence). The CDR3 sequence is CATSRDLTAGAKNIQYF. The CDR3 DNA follows: TGTGCCACCAGCAGAGATTTGACAGCTGGGGCCAAAAACATTCAGTACTTC.

In this sample, this clone turned up once. The V gene is TRBV27, the J gene TRBJ1-3; perhaps TRBD1 as D (6 bases). V was pared by 5 bases and J by 0 bases, with 14 bases between. Germline CDR1 and CDR2: MNHEY and SMNVEV (reference sequence). The CDR3 is 16 residues long. The CDR3 region is CASSTGTPSSGNTIYF. CDR3 nucleotides: TGTGCCAGCAGTACCGGGACACCCAGCTCTGGAAACACCATATATTTT.

The chain combines TRBV9 with TRBJ2-3; D is perhaps TRBD1 (6 bases). CDR3 size: 15 residues. The V gene lost 0 bases and the J gene lost 10 bases, with 18 bases spanning the gap. The germline CDR1 and CDR2 sequences are SGDLS and YYNGEE. The CDR3 bases are TGTGCCAGCAGCGTAGAGGAAGGACAGTCTTCTGCGCAGTATTTT. Protein product: CASSVEEGQSSAQYF.

The CDR3 here is CASSIGSSYEQYF. DNA of the CDR3: TGTGCCAGTAGTATAGGCAGCTCCTACGAGCAGTACTTC. The V call is TRBV19, the J call TRBJ2-7; D gene unclear. Per germline, CDR1 LNHDA and CDR2 SQIVND (reference sequence). Trimming took 1 base from V and 0 from J, leaving 4 bases between them. The CDR3 runs 13 residues.

In this sample, this clone turned up once. V is TRBV11-2 and J is TRBJ2-5; D might be TRBD2 (6 bases). Germline values: CDR1 SGHAT, CDR2 FQNNGV. V was pared by 1 base and J by 4 bases, with 10 bases between. The CDR3 runs to 14 residues. The CDR3 loop is CASSLVLGGETQYF. CDR3 DNA sequence: TGTGCCAGCAGCTTAGTGTTGGGGGGAGAGACCCAGTACTTC.

V is TRBV27 and J is TRBJ1-2; tentative D call: TRBD1 (5 bases). The CDR3 contains 14 residues. Germline V CDR1 and CDR2: MNHEY, SMNVEV (reference sequence). V shed 6 bases and J shed 2 bases, with 13 bases lying between them. CDR3 DNA: TGTGCCAGCAGGTCTGCAGGGATCAACTATGGCTACACCTTC. Encoded protein: CASRSAGINYGYTF.

The chain employs TRBV7-9 and TRBJ1-1; D is possibly TRBD1 (5 bases). The CDR3 consists of 17 residues. Germline V lookup: CDR1 SEHNR, CDR2 FQNEAQ (reference sequence). V lost 4 bases and J 1 base, leaving 19 bases between the germline ends. CDR3 in amino acids: CASSSPGVGRANTEAFF. The CDR3 nucleotides read TGTGCCAGCAGCTCGCCAGGAGTAGGCAGGGCGAACACTGAAGCTTTCTTT.

The chain employs TRBV4-1 and TRBJ2-3; 14 bases match TRBD2. CDR1 and CDR2 from the germline V gene are MGHRA and YSYEKL. This CDR3 comprises 17 residues. Unmatched junction bases numbered 8, after V lost 3 bases and J lost 6 bases. CDR3 sequence: CASSQVGLAGAKDTQYF. The CDR3 nucleotides read TGCGCCAGCAGCCAGGTGGGACTAGCGGGAGCCAAGGATACGCAGTATTTT.

This clone was detected once. The chain couples TRBV7-6 to TRBJ2-1; TRBD2 aligns across 10 bases. Unmatched junction bases numbered 7, after V lost 1 base and J lost 1 base. CDR1 and CDR2 from the germline V gene are SGHVS and FNYEAQ. The length of the CDR3 is 18 residues. The CDR3 DNA reads TGTGCCAGCAGCTTAGATCCTAGCGGGGGCTCGTCCTACAATGAGCAGTTCTTC. This encodes CASSLDPSGGSSYNEQFF.

The chain uses TRBV4-1 and TRBJ2-7; possible D gene TRBD1, 6 bases. Between the trimmed V and J ends, which lost 4 bases and 4 bases, there was a span of 11 bases. The CDR3 has 13 amino acids. The V gene's germline CDR1 is MGHRA and CDR2 YSYEKL. The CDR3 nucleotides are TGCGCCAGCAGCCCGCGAACAGGGTACGAGCAGTACTTC. It codes for CASSPRTGYEQYF.

In its sample, this clone was seen a few times. V usage is TRBV6-4 and J usage is TRBJ2-3; 10 nucleotides agree with TRBD1. The CDR3 has 15 residues. V lost 5 bases to trimming and J lost 2 bases; unmatched junction nucleotides: 4. The V gene's germline CDR1 is MRHNA and CDR2 SNTAGT. This chain's CDR3 is CASSSGTGATDTQYF. Written as DNA, the CDR3 is TGTGCCAGCAGTTCCGGGACAGGGGCCACAGATACGCAGTATTTT.

This clone showed up just once. The genes are TRBV27 and TRBJ2-5; TRBD2 is a possible D gene (5 bases). The V end lost 3 bases, the J end lost 3 bases, and 14 bases lay between the germline ends. Germline lookup yields CDR1 MNHEY and CDR2 SMNVEV (reference sequence). This CDR3 contains 15 residues. The CDR3 sequence: CASSFSTRPKETQYF. CDR3 nucleotide sequence: TGTGCCAGCAGTTTCTCTACTAGGCCGAAAGAGACCCAGTACTTC.

V gene TRBV7-2 combines with J gene TRBJ1-6, with D perhaps TRBD1 (6 bases). Germline CDR1 reads SGHTA; CDR2 reads FQGNSA. CDR3 size: 14 residues. The V and J ends lost 5 bases and 10 bases respectively, with 15 bases between them. CDR3 sequence: CASSPGGARSPLHF. CDR3 nucleotide sequence: TGTGCCAGCAGCCCCGGGGGGGCCCGGTCACCCCTCCACTTT.

The chain combines TRBV30 with TRBJ2-7; tentatively, D is TRBD1 (6 bases). This CDR3 has 11 amino acids. The germline V and J ends were trimmed by 8 bases and 2 bases, with 10 bases remaining between them. Germline V gives CDR1 GTSNPN, CDR2 SVGIG (reference sequence). As DNA, the CDR3 is TGTGCCGGGGGCGGCCCCTACGAGCAGTACTTC. This codes for CAGGGPYEQYF.

CDR3 loop: CASSELEWGLDRDYGYTF. In nucleotides, the CDR3 is TGTGCCAGCAGCGAGTTAGAGTGGGGTCTTGACAGAGACTATGGCTACACCTTC. This chain uses TRBV13 with TRBJ1-2, with a tentative D call TRBD1 (5 bases). This CDR3 has 18 residues. V shed 5 bases and J shed 3 bases, with 25 bases lying between them. Germline V gene data show CDR1 as PRHDT and CDR2 as FYEKMQ (reference sequence).

The rearrangement links TRBV9 to TRBJ1-1; 9 bases agree with TRBD1. Germline assignment: CDR1 SGDLS and CDR2 YYNGEE. Germline trimming cut 4 bases from V and 5 bases from J; bases unmatched to any gene: 6. The CDR3 runs to 14 residues. This CDR3 is CASSPQGARTEAFF. CDR3 DNA: TGTGCCAGCAGCCCACAGGGGGCGCGGACTGAAGCTTTCTTT.

The chain combines TRBV30 with TRBJ1-1, with a possible D match to TRBD1 (6 bases). The CDR3 extends over 13 amino acids. V shed 8 bases and J shed 3 bases, with 16 bases lying between them. Per germline, CDR1 GTSNPN and CDR2 SVGIG (reference sequence). The CDR3 nucleotides read TGTGCCCTAAACAGGGAGTTCGACACTGAAGCTTTCTTT. Protein sequence: CALNREFDTEAFF. The full variable domain, its missing parts supplied by reference TRBV30 and TRBJ1-1, is SQTIHQWPATLVQPVGSPLSLECTVEGTSNPNLYWYRQAAGRGLQLLFYSVGIGQISSEVPQNLSASRPQDRQFILSSKKLLLSDSGFYLCALNREFDTEAFFGQGTRLTVV.

The CDR3 DNA follows: TGTGCCAGCTCACCCCCAGGCGAAAAACTGTTTTTT. The encoded protein is CASSPPGEKLFF. The V gene is TRBV18, the J gene TRBJ1-4; D gene ambiguous. The germline CDR1 and CDR2 sequences are KGHSH and LQKENI. The length of the CDR3 is 12 residues. Between the trimmed V and J ends, which lost 3 bases and 8 bases, there was a span of 7 bases.

The chain recombines TRBV7-2 with TRBJ2-7, with D possibly TRBD2 on 7 matching bases. Germline V gives CDR1 SGHTA, CDR2 FQGNSA. The ends were cut back, 5 bases at V and 0 bases at J, with 17 bases in the middle. CDR3 length: 16 residues. CDR3 DNA: TGTGCCAGCAGCCCTTGGGGGGGCTCTTTCTCCTACGAGCAGTACTTC. Translation: CASSPWGGSFSYEQYF. The full variable domain, its missing parts supplied by reference TRBV7-2 and TRBJ2-7, is GAGVSQSPSNKVTEKGKDVELRCDPISGHTALYWYRQSLGQGLEFLIYFQGNSAPDKSGLPSDRFSAERTGGSVSTLTIQRTQQEDSAVYLCASSPWGGSFSYEQYFGPGTRLTVT.

The rearrangement uses TRBV7-8 and TRBJ1-2, with 8 bases matching TRBD1. Losses at the gene ends were 3 bases for V and 3 bases for J; bases not matched to a gene: 6. Germline V gene lookup returns CDR1 SGHVS and CDR2 FQNEAQ. The CDR3 is 15 amino acids. CDR3 sequence (DNA): TGTGCCAGCAGCTTCAAGGACAGGGCAGACTATGGCTACACCTTC. Protein: CASSFKDRADYGYTF.

The chain combines TRBV19 with TRBJ2-1, with 9 bases fitting TRBD2. The CDR3 covers 14 residues. Germline CDR1 and CDR2: LNHDA and SQIVND (reference sequence). J lost 3 bases, V lost 10 bases, and 7 bases had no gene match. The CDR3 spells CATGREGNYNEQFF. In DNA form, the CDR3 reads TGTGCCACTGGGCGGGAGGGCAACTACAATGAGCAGTTCTTC.

The gene calls are TRBV15 and TRBJ1-5, with D hard to call. CDR1 and CDR2 from the germline V gene are LNHNV and YYDKDF (reference sequence). V lost 0 bases and J 5 bases, leaving 8 bases between the germline ends. The CDR3 extends over 14 amino acids. The CDR3 nucleotides are TGTGCCACCAGCAGAGATGTAGCGCATCAGCCCCAGCATTTT. This gives the protein CATSRDVAHQPQHF.

The chain employs TRBV11-2 and TRBJ1-1; the match to TRBD1 covers 8 bases. Trimming cost V 2 bases and J 8 bases; bases outside gene matches: 4. The CDR3 covers 13 residues. Germline V CDR1 and CDR2: SGHAT, FQNNGV. The CDR3 DNA follows: TGTGCCAGCAGCTTATTCAGGGGGCGAGAAGCTTTCTTT. Protein: CASSLFRGREAFF.

The chain couples TRBV10-2 to TRBJ2-2, with 8 positions matching TRBD1. This CDR3 spans 16 amino acids. CDR1 is WSHSY and CDR2 is SAAADI in the germline V gene. V dropped 4 bases and J dropped 6; count of bases not matched to a gene: 10. CDR3 in amino acids: CASSGPGQGFPGELFF. DNA for the CDR3: TGCGCCAGCAGTGGCCCCGGACAGGGATTCCCCGGGGAGCTGTTTTTT.

The J gene is TRBJ2-7, the V gene TRBV9; a weak D match, TRBD1 (6 bases). With 0 bases removed from V and 3 bases from J, the gap between germline ends came to 13 bases. From germline, CDR1 is SGDLS and CDR2 YYNGEE. The CDR3 is 15 residues long. The CDR3 coding sequence is TGTGCCAGCAGCGTAGAAACAGGGATGAGCTACGAGCAGTACTTC. Amino acid sequence: CASSVETGMSYEQYF.

This clone was recorded a few times. This chain links TRBV19 with TRBJ2-7; 8 bases line up with TRBD2. Germline values: CDR1 LNHDA, CDR2 SQIVND (reference sequence). J lost 3 bases, V lost 6 bases, and 7 bases had no gene match. The CDR3 has 14 amino acids. The CDR3 coding sequence is TGTGCCAGTAGCCCAGCGGGAGATGGCTACGAGCAGTACTTC. Its protein is CASSPAGDGYEQYF.